A selection of T cell receptor beta chains follows, all from one sample in a study of blood T cell repertoires in COVID-19. The assay was immunoSEQ multiplex PCR, and TCRdb's table has in-frame clones only and misses some. Found here are around 200,000 clones, approximately 84% of them singletons; the top ten hold about 6.4%. Specimen: peripheral blood. The origin of the receptors is a human donor in a cohort sampled during active COVID-19. Both conserved end residues are part of each CDR3. D genes are given only for firm matches. Where a row states a size, it is once, few, many or the class of an expanded clone; other rows omit it.

d_gene	abundance	v_gene	j_gene	CDR3aa	CDR3nt
NA	NA	TRBV10-2	TRBJ2-7	CASSRRQAYEQYF	TGCGCCAGCAGCCGTAGACAAGCCTACGAGCAGTACTTC
NA	NA	TRBV21-1	TRBJ2-7	CASSPTGTVNEQYF	TGTGCCAGCAGCCCCACCGGGACAGTCAACGAGCAGTACTTC
NA	NA	TRBV9	TRBJ1-6	CASSVGAGNSPLHF	TGTGCCAGCAGCGTAGGTGCAGGTAATTCACCCCTCCACTTT
NA	NA	TRBV7-2	TRBJ2-5	CASSYSIVRQETQYF	TGTGCCAGCAGTTACAGCATTGTACGGCAAGAGACCCAGTACTTC
NA	NA	TRBV12-2	TRBJ2-6	CATPSGEKTRSGANVLTF	TGTGCAACCCCCTCGGGGGAGAAAACCCGCTCTGGGGCCAACGTCCTGACTTTC
NA	NA	TRBV5-1	TRBJ2-6	CASSLTGSGSGANVLTF	TGCGCCAGCAGCCTGACAGGCTCCGGCTCTGGGGCCAACGTCCTGACTTTC
NA	few	TRBV2	TRBJ1-1	CASRELRNTEAFF	TGTGCCAGCAGGGAGTTGAGGAACACTGAAGCTTTCTTT
NA	NA	TRBV5-4	TRBJ1-1	CASQQGTEAFF	TGTGCCAGCCAACAGGGCACTGAAGCTTTCTTT
NA	once	TRBV5-1	TRBJ1-6	CASSLALNSPLHF	TGCGCCAGCAGCTTGGCCCTAAATTCACCCCTCCACTTT
TRBD1	once	TRBV19	TRBJ2-7	CASSTPDRLGYEQYF	TGTGCCAGTAGTACCCCGGACAGGCTAGGCTACGAGCAGTACTTC
NA	NA	TRBV4-1	TRBJ2-7	CASSLGPQILAGAAYEQYF	TGCGCCAGCAGCCTAGGACCACAAATCTTGGCGGGGGCAGCCTACGAGCAGTACTTC
TRBD1	NA	TRBV4-1	TRBJ2-1	CASSQEQGDSSYNEQFF	TGCGCCAGCAGCCAAGAGCAAGGGGACAGCTCCTACAATGAGCAGTTCTTC
TRBD2	NA	TRBV6-1	TRBJ2-1	CASSGQGLPPANEQFF	TGTGCCAGCAGTGGTCAGGGACTACCTCCGGCCAATGAGCAGTTCTTC
TRBD1	NA	TRBV2	TRBJ1-3	CASRGQGSGNTIYF	TGTGCCAGCAGAGGACAGGGGAGCGGAAACACCATATATTTT
NA	NA	TRBV2	TRBJ1-6	CASSENAGELYNSPLHF	TGTGCCAGCAGTGAAAACGCCGGGGAGCTCTATAATTCACCCCTCCACTTT
NA	NA	TRBV6-2/TRBV6-3	TRBJ2-3	CASSYSGSSSDTQYF	TGTGCCAGCAGTTACTCTGGCTCCTCGTCAGATACGCAGTATTTT
NA	NA	TRBV2	TRBJ1-4	CASSSPGAATNEKLFF	TGTGCCAGCAGCTCCCCAGGCGCCGCAACTAATGAAAAACTGTTTTTT
NA	NA	TRBV6-5	TRBJ2-6	CASSYSGGFGANVLTF	TGTGCCAGCAGTTACTCTGGAGGGTTTGGGGCCAACGTCCTGACTTTC
NA	once	TRBV20-1	TRBJ2-1	CSASQVSGANEQFF	TGCAGTGCTAGTCAGGTATCTGGGGCCAATGAGCAGTTCTTC
TRBD1	NA	TRBV6-1	TRBJ2-7	CASSGNWDRISYEQYF	TGTGCCAGCAGTGGTAATTGGGACAGGATATCCTACGAGCAGTACTTC
TRBD1	NA	TRBV6-6	TRBJ1-1	CASSPGTGGDTEAFF	TGTGCCAGCAGTCCCGGGACAGGGGGGGACACTGAAGCTTTCTTT
TRBD2	NA	TRBV15	TRBJ2-2	CATSRDRLAGAPDGTGELFF	TGTGCCACCAGCAGAGATCGGCTAGCGGGGGCCCCAGACGGCACCGGGGAGCTGTTTTTT
TRBD1	NA	TRBV27	TRBJ2-5	CASSEAGGKETQYF	TGTGCCAGCAGTGAGGCAGGGGGCAAGGAAACCCAGTACTTC
TRBD1	once	TRBV9	TRBJ2-2	CASSSSRDRYTGELFF	TGTGCCAGCAGCTCAAGCCGGGACAGATACACCGGGGAGCTGTTTTTT
NA	NA	TRBV18	TRBJ1-4	CASSLARNEKLFF	TGTGCCAGCTCACTGGCCCGAAATGAAAAACTGTTTTTT
TRBD1	NA	TRBV6-6	TRBJ1-4	CASSQGQASEKLFF	TGTGCCAGCAGCCAGGGACAGGCCTCAGAAAAACTGTTTTTT
NA	NA	TRBV5-1	TRBJ1-1	CASSLLGLSVNTEAFF	TGCGCCAGCAGCTTACTGGGACTATCGGTGAACACTGAAGCTTTCTTT
TRBD1	NA	TRBV6-5	TRBJ1-2	CASSGTEYGYTF	TGTGCCAGCAGCGGGACAGAATATGGCTACACCTTC
NA	NA	TRBV18	TRBJ1-1	CASSPRTGSNTEAFF	TGTGCCAGCTCACCACGTACAGGGTCGAACACTGAAGCTTTCTTT
TRBD1	few	TRBV5-1	TRBJ1-3	CASSWTGPQNTIYF	TGCGCCAGCAGCTGGACAGGACCTCAGAACACCATATATTTT